This passage covers 22 T cell receptor beta chains from one sample sequenced in a study of control samples from healthy donors and cancer patients. Method: immunoSEQ multiplex PCR; TCRdb's copy keeps in-frame clones and lacks some. The sample consists of some 87,000 clones, about nine tenths of them appearing once. Material for sequencing was blood. These receptors all come from a man aged 25-45 years in good health.

The genes are TRBV27 and TRBJ1-2; 7 bases are shared with TRBD1. Germline V gene lookup returns CDR1 MNHEY and CDR2 SMNVEV (reference sequence). J was trimmed by 1 base and V by 6 bases; bases with no gene match: 2. The CDR3 runs to 13 residues. The chain's CDR3 is CASRGDSNYGYTF. For the CDR3, the DNA is TGTGCCAGCAGGGGGGACAGTAACTATGGCTACACCTTC.

This clone was detected only a few times. Sequence at one end of the junction differs from germline and may be a read error. The V gene is TRBV12-3 or TRBV12-4, the J gene TRBJ1-4; D not certain. There are 12 residues in the CDR3. The CDR3 here is CASSFGSVGWVF. DNA for the CDR3: TGTGCCAGCAGTTTCGGGTCCGTGGGGTGGGTTTTT.

DNA of the CDR3: TGCGCCAGCAGCTCCACCGGGACTACCACCGGGGAGCTGTTTTTT. Protein sequence: CASSSTGTTTGELFF. V gene TRBV5-1 combines with J gene TRBJ2-2; 7 bases match TRBD2. Germline V CDR1 and CDR2: SGHRS, YFSETQ. V lost 3 bases, J lost 4 bases, and 6 bases stayed unmatched. CDR3 length equals 15 residues.

This sequence joins TRBV28 and TRBJ2-1, with 15 positions matching TRBD2. The V segment lost 10 bases and the J segment 4 bases; nucleotides outside the gene matches: 17. Germline V CDR1 and CDR2: MDHEN, SYDVKM. CDR3 size: 19 residues. Written as DNA, the CDR3 is TGTGCCACGGCGACAGGGAGGACTAGCGGGGGGGCCGGGTACAATGAGCAGTTCTTC. This translates into CATATGRTSGGAGYNEQFF. The full variable domain, rest sourced from reference TRBV28 and TRBJ2-1, is DVKVTQSSRYLVKRTGEKVFLECVQDMDHENMFWYRQDPGLGLRLIYFSYDVKMKEKGDIPEGYSVSREKKERFSLILESASTNQTSMYLCATATGRTSGGAGYNEQFFGPGTRLTVL.

The V gene is TRBV27, the J gene TRBJ2-5; 8 bases map to TRBD1. The CDR3 totals 17 residues. The germline CDR1 and CDR2 sequences are MNHEY and SMNVEV (reference sequence). The ends lost 0 bases at V and 7 bases at J; junction bases unmatched: 13. The CDR3 sequence is CASSLSPTGGPGWTQYF. CDR3 nucleotide sequence: TGTGCCAGCAGTTTATCCCCCACAGGGGGGCCAGGGTGGACCCAGTACTTC.

Concerning this clone: The sample carries other DNA sequences with the same CDR3. The V and J genes are TRBV18 and TRBJ2-5, with a possible D match to TRBD2 (6 bases). Trimming took 3 bases from V and 3 from J, leaving 11 bases between them. CDR3 length: 14 amino acids. Germline loops: CDR1 KGHSH, CDR2 LQKENI. The CDR3 loop is CASSPGGGEETQYF. CDR3 sequence (DNA): TGTGCCAGCTCACCGGGCGGCGGGGAAGAGACCCAGTACTTC.

The chain uses TRBV19 and TRBJ1-3, with D uncertain. Germline-derived CDR1 and CDR2 are LNHDA and SQIVND (reference sequence). CDR3 length equals 13 residues. V was clipped by 9 bases and J by 0 bases, with 9 bases between them. As DNA, the CDR3 is TGTGCCAGCAGGTTGCTCTCTGGAAACACCATATATTTT. Encoded protein: CASRLLSGNTIYF.

The rearrangement uses TRBV7-9 and TRBJ2-2; 7 bases are shared with TRBD1. The V segment lost 5 bases and the J segment 0 bases; nucleotides outside the gene matches: 6. Germline V CDR1 and CDR2: SEHNR, FQNEAQ (reference sequence). The CDR3 length is 16 residues. CDR3 sequence (DNA): TGTGCCAGCAGCCTGATTGGGACAGCGAACACCGGGGAGCTGTTTTTT. Its protein is CASSLIGTANTGELFF.

This clone was seen a single time. The V gene is TRBV7-3, the J gene TRBJ2-3; D is tentatively TRBD1 or TRBD2 (6 bases each). The CDR3 spans 16 residues. Germline CDR1 is SGHTA and CDR2 is FQGTGA. V dropped 5 bases and J dropped 5 bases, with 20 bases sitting between them. CDR3 protein: CASSRTLEGGRDTQYF. The CDR3 DNA reads TGTGCCAGCAGCCGGACTTTGGAGGGGGGAAGAGATACGCAGTATTTT.

This clone is a singleton in its sample. The J gene is TRBJ2-2, the V gene TRBV15; possibly TRBD1 or TRBD2 for D (5 bases each). The CDR3 consists of 15 residues. The germline gives CDR1 LNHNV, CDR2 YYDKDF (reference sequence). With 3 bases removed from V and 3 bases from J, the gap between germline ends came to 11 bases. The CDR3 bases are TGTGCCACCAGCAGGAGGCTGGGGGACACCGGGGAGCTGTTTTTT. It translates to CATSRRLGDTGELFF.

The V gene is TRBV29-1, the J gene TRBJ1-1, with D possibly TRBD1 on 5 matching bases. V was trimmed by 2 bases and J by 2 bases, leaving 6 bases between them. The CDR3 has 12 residues. The V gene's germline CDR1 is SQVTM and CDR2 ANQGSEA. The CDR3 DNA sequence: TGCAGCGTTGAACAGGGTAACACTGAAGCTTTCTTT. Protein: CSVEQGNTEAFF.

This clone was seen once. The chain links TRBV11-2 to TRBJ2-1, with 8 bases that match TRBD2. Germline assignment: CDR1 SGHAT and CDR2 FQNNGV. The V segment lost 3 bases and the J segment 6 bases; nucleotides outside the gene matches: 7. The CDR3 extends over 15 amino acids. The CDR3 DNA follows: TGTGCCAGCAGCTTGAGCGGGAGTACCTCCAATGAGCAGTTCTTC. Its translation: CASSLSGSTSNEQFF.

The rearrangement uses TRBV11-2 and TRBJ1-2; D may be TRBD1 (5 bases). Germline values: CDR1 SGHAT, CDR2 FQNNGV. CDR3 length: 14 amino acids. With 1 base removed from V and 5 bases from J, the gap between germline ends came to 11 bases. DNA for the CDR3: TGTGCCAGCAGCTTAGTTGACCGGGGGTATGGCTACACCTTC. This gives the protein CASSLVDRGYGYTF.

This chain uses TRBV7-4 with TRBJ2-7; 10 bases map to TRBD1. CDR3 size: 15 residues. V shed 2 bases, J shed 3 bases, and the junction held 4 bases outside the gene matches. Germline CDR1 reads SGHVT; CDR2 reads SQSDAQ. The CDR3 protein is CASSLKGQGIYEQYF. Here the CDR3 DNA reads TGTGCCAGCAGCTTAAAGGGACAGGGGATCTACGAGCAGTACTTC.

The chain uses TRBV7-2 and TRBJ1-2; possibly TRBD1 for D (6 bases). The CDR3 loop spans 16 amino acids. V was shortened by 4 bases and J by 7 bases, with 22 bases between the two germline ends. In germline, CDR1 is SGHTA, CDR2 FQGNSA. DNA of the CDR3: TGTGCCAGCAGCTCGCCCCGGGGGCGGCAAATGGGTGGCTACACCTTC. Its translation: CASSSPRGRQMGGYTF.

The rearrangement links TRBV5-5 to TRBJ2-7, with 9 bases lining up with TRBD1. This CDR3 comprises 16 residues. The V and J ends lost 4 bases and 0 bases, in that order; junction bases with no gene match: 8. Germline V gene data show CDR1 as SGHKS and CDR2 as YYEKEE (reference sequence). In nucleotides, the CDR3 is TGTGCCAGCAGCGAAAGGGACAGGGCGAGCTCCTACGAGCAGTACTTC. Amino acids: CASSERDRASSYEQYF. The variable domain in full, completed from reference TRBV5-5 and TRBJ2-7, reads DAGVTQSPTHLIKTRGQQVTLRCSPISGHKSVSWYQQVLGQGPQFIFQYYEKEERGRGNFPDRFSARQFPNYSSELNVNALLLGDSALYLCASSERDRASSYEQYFGPGTRLTVT.

This clone has more than one count but fewer than ten. The chain recombines TRBV20-1 with TRBJ2-1; D gene ambiguous. CDR1 and CDR2 from the germline V gene are DFQATT and SNEGSKA (reference sequence). This CDR3 contains 11 residues. V was trimmed by 3 bases and J by 9 bases, leaving 9 bases between them. CDR3 region: CSASQSREQFF. Written as DNA, the CDR3 is TGCAGTGCTAGTCAGAGTCGTGAGCAGTTCTTC.

J is TRBJ1-2 and V is TRBV14; D is uncertain. In germline, CDR1 is SGHDN, CDR2 FVKESK. Trimming left V 4 bases short and J 7 bases short, with 25 bases between. The CDR3 spans 17 residues. For the CDR3, the DNA is TGTGCCAGCAGCCTAAGATGGCCGGCAGACCGAGCGTCTGGCTACACCTTC. This codes for CASSLRWPADRASGYTF.

The chain carries TRBV5-6 and TRBJ2-1; possibly TRBD1 for D (5 bases). With 0 bases removed from V and 3 bases from J, the gap between germline ends came to 13 bases. Germline-derived CDR1 and CDR2 are SGHDT and YYEEEE. This CDR3 comprises 16 residues. DNA for the CDR3: TGTGCCAGCAGCTTGGCTAGGGGAAAAGACTACAATGAGCAGTTCTTC. Translation: CASSLARGKDYNEQFF.

The chain couples TRBV5-6 to TRBJ1-5; possibly TRBD1 for D (6 bases). V lost 4 bases to trimming and J lost 2 bases, with 16 bases between them. Germline V gives CDR1 SGHDT, CDR2 YYEEEE. CDR3 length equals 16 residues. The CDR3 DNA is TGTGCCAGCAGCCTAAGGACAGTGCGAGGCAATCAGCCCCAGCATTTT. It specifies CASSLRTVRGNQPQHF.

The chain combines TRBV7-8 with TRBJ1-4; D not resolved. V lost 5 bases to trimming and J lost 3 bases, with 13 bases between them. The germline CDR1 and CDR2 sequences are SGHVS and FQNEAQ. The CDR3 spans 15 residues. The DNA for the CDR3 is TGTGCCAGCAGCCGCCGGGAACCACCTAATGAAAAACTGTTTTTT. The encoded protein is CASSRREPPNEKLFF.

This chain's CDR3 is CASSYWTGAYNEQFF. CDR3 DNA: TGCGCCAGCAGCTACTGGACAGGGGCCTACAATGAGCAGTTCTTC. V gene TRBV5-1 combines with J gene TRBJ2-1, with 9 bases lining up with TRBD1. Losses at the gene ends were 3 bases for V and 2 bases for J; bases not matched to a gene: 3. Germline V gives CDR1 SGHRS, CDR2 YFSETQ. This CDR3 has 15 residues.